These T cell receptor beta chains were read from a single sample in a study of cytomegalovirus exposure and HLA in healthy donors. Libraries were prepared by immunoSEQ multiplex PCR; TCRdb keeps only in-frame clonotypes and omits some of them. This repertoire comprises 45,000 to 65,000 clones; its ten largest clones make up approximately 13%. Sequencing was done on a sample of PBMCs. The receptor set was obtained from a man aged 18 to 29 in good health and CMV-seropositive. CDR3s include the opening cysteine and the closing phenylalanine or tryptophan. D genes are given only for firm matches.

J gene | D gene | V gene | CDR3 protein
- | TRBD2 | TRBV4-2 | CASSQPSGRPVYEQYF
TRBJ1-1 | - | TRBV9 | CASSVPPDTEAFF
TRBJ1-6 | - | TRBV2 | CASSEYRGGYNSPLHF
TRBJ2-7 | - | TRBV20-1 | CSAPQGYEQYF
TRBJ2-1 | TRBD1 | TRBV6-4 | CASSDGQGLNEQFF
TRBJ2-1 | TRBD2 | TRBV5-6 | CASSPPRASGKTFF
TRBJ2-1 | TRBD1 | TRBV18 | CASSTTGGNEQFF
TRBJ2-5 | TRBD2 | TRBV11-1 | CASSSLGGGPFETQYF
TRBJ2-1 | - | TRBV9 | CATQLVEGCPKNNEQFF
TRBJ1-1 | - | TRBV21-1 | CASSKAQDPNTEAFF
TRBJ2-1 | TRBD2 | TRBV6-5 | CASSYFSGSGNEQFF
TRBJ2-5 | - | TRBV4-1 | CASSQTGLQETQYF
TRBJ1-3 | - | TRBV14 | CASSQEGGSGNTIYF
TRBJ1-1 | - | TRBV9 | CASSPWQNTEAFF
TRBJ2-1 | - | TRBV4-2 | CASSPVPGLDYNEQFF
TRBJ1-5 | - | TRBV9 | CASSVGSGINQPQHF
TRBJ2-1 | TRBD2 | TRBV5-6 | CASSLEAGGSAQFF
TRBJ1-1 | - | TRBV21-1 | CASSKLYEEGRVLCLGTEAFF
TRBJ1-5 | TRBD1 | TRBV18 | CASSPGQANQPQHF
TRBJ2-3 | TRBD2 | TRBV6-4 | CASSDSGTSGTDTQYF
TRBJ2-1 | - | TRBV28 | CASSLFQAEQFF
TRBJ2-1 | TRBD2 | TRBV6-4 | CASSELAGDGEQFF
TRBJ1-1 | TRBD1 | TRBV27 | CASRPTRDRAKAFF
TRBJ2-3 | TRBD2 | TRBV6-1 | CASRTSGRTDTQYF
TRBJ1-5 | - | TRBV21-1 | CASSKAPDRVNQPQHF
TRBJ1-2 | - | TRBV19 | CATRPGPSGYTF
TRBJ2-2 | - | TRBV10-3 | CAISESADTGELFF
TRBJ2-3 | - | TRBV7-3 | CASSLGATDTQYF
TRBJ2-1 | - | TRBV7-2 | CASSLPQGYEQFF
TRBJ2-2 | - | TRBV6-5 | CASTGRGYTGELFF
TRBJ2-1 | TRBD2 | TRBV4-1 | CASSTAGSPYNEQFF
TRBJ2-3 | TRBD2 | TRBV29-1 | CSVDSGSNTDTQYF
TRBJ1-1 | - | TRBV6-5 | CASSSDRSSSHTEAFF
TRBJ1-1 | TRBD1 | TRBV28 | CASSTSTGRFTEAFF
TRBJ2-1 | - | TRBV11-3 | CASSLPGGADYNEQFF
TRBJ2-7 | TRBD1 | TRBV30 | CAWDRGDGYEQYF
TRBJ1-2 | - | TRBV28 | CASSFSSGRASNYGYTF
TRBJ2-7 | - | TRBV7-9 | CASSAAYEQYF
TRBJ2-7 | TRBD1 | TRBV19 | CASSITGESYEQYF
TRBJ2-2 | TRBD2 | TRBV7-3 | CASSLRPPPNSGRRSGELFF
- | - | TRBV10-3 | CAISEGGATYEQYF
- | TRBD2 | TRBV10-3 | CAISLSPSGRIAEQYF
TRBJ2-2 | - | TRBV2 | CASSSIAGELFF
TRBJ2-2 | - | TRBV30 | CAWSVWGRGELFF
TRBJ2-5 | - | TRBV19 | CASSNTQETQYF
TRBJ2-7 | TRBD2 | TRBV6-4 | CASSDAGTSASNLSYEQYF